The 31 T cell receptor beta chains given below trace back to one sample, sequenced in a study of glioma-infiltrating T cells after dendritic cell vaccination. Profiling relied on immunoSEQ multiplex PCR, and the TCRdb table lists in-frame clones only, not all of them. The table has over 90,000 clones, roughly 76% seen once. The sequenced sample was blood, obtained before dendritic cell vaccination. The receptors derive from a human donor with glioblastoma.

In DNA, the CDR3 is TGTGCCAGTAGTGCTTACCCGGGACAGGGAAAGGAGACCCAGTACTTC. Encoded protein: CASSAYPGQGKETQYF. The genes are TRBV19 and TRBJ2-5, with 9 bases identical to TRBD1. The V gene's germline CDR1 is LNHDA and CDR2 SQIVND (reference sequence). The ends lost 5 bases at V and 5 bases at J; junction bases unmatched: 12. The CDR3 is made up of 16 amino acids.

The V and J genes are TRBV7-9 and TRBJ2-7; D remains ambiguous. This CDR3 is 14 amino acids long. Germline V lookup: CDR1 SEHNR, CDR2 FQNEAQ (reference sequence). V was clipped by 5 bases and J by 2 bases, with 13 bases between them. The CDR3 here is CASSIVGTTYEQYF. The CDR3 DNA sequence: TGTGCCAGCAGCATTGTGGGCACCACCTACGAGCAGTACTTC.

The V and J genes are TRBV5-6 and TRBJ2-5; a possible D gene is TRBD2 (6 bases). V lost 0 bases and J lost 4, with 13 bases in between. CDR3 length: 15 amino acids. The germline CDR1 and CDR2 sequences are SGHDT and YYEEEE. The DNA of the CDR3 is TGTGCCAGCAGCTTGGCCAACCTGGGGGGAGAGACCCAGTACTTC. Residues: CASSLANLGGETQYF.

V is TRBV7-8 and J is TRBJ2-5; weak D call: TRBD2 (6 bases). CDR1 is SGHVS and CDR2 is FQNEAQ in the germline V gene. V gave up 5 bases and J gave up 2 bases, with 18 bases separating them. The CDR3 sequence is 16 residues long. The CDR3 reads CASSLPAIAAQETQYF. The DNA for the CDR3 is TGTGCCAGCAGCCTTCCAGCGATAGCGGCTCAAGAGACCCAGTACTTC.

This clone was seen more than once but under ten times. J is TRBJ1-3 and V is TRBV6-5; D is unclear. Germline values: CDR1 MNHEY, CDR2 SVGAGI. The V end lost 6 bases, the J end lost 3 bases, and 12 bases lay between the germline ends. The CDR3 has 14 residues. CDR3 DNA sequence: TGTGCCAGCAGAGACCGGAGCTATGGAAACACCATATATTTT. Translated, it gives CASRDRSYGNTIYF.

This chain uses TRBV14 with TRBJ2-2, with D perhaps TRBD1 (5 bases). The CDR3 runs 17 residues. Trimming pared 4 bases from V and 5 bases from J, leaving 20 bases between. The germline gives CDR1 SGHDN, CDR2 FVKESK. The CDR3 coding sequence is TGTGCCAGCAGCCTCTTTGGTAGGGGTCGACTTACCGGGGAGCTGTTTTTT. Translated: CASSLFGRGRLTGELFF.

V and J are TRBV5-1 and TRBJ2-2; 9 nucleotides match TRBD1. The CDR3 runs to 16 residues. CDR1 SGHRS and CDR2 YFSETQ come from the germline V gene. Trimming took 6 bases from V and 1 from J; bases not matched to a gene: 7. Written as DNA, the CDR3 is TGCGCCAGCACTCAACAGGGACAGGGGAACACCGGGGAGCTGTTTTTT. It encodes CASTQQGQGNTGELFF.

The gene calls are TRBV5-5 and TRBJ1-6; 12 nucleotides line up with TRBD1. V lost 3 bases, J lost 9 bases, and 10 bases stayed unmatched. The germline V gene has CDR1 SGHKS and CDR2 YYEKEE (reference sequence). This CDR3 contains 17 residues. CDR3: CASSSRRGTGGASPLHF. Written as DNA, the CDR3 is TGTGCCAGCAGCTCCCGAAGGGGGACAGGGGGCGCTTCACCCCTCCACTTT.

The chain is built from TRBV29-1 and TRBJ2-1; D is possibly TRBD1 (5 bases). CDR3 length equals 15 residues. Germline CDR1 is SQVTM and CDR2 is ANQGSEA. V shed 0 bases and J shed 2 bases, with 11 bases lying between them. The CDR3 DNA sequence: TGCAGCGTTGAAGAGTCGCCAGGGCCCTACAATGAGCAGTTCTTC. It yields the protein CSVEESPGPYNEQFF.

The V gene is TRBV29-1, the J gene TRBJ2-1, with 7 bases aligning to TRBD1. Germline V CDR1 and CDR2: SQVTM, ANQGSEA. Trimming at V came to 6 bases and at J to 4 bases, leaving 9 bases not matched to a gene. The CDR3 has 14 residues. The CDR3 is CSVDRDGDYNEQFF. For the CDR3, the DNA is TGCAGCGTCGACAGGGATGGGGATTACAATGAGCAGTTCTTC.

This clone was detected only once. This same CDR3 is encoded by further DNA sequences in the sample. J is TRBJ2-1 and V is TRBV4-3, with TRBD1 identical over 7 bases. Trimming removed 5 bases from V and 10 bases from J; junction bases left unmatched: 8. The CDR3 extends over 13 amino acids. Germline CDR1 is LGHNA and CDR2 is YSLEER. DNA for the CDR3: TGCGCCAGCAGCACCTTGACAGGGTCGGAGCAGTTCTTC. This sequence encodes CASSTLTGSEQFF.

This clone showed up just a few times. The chain is built from TRBV6-6 and TRBJ2-7, with D perhaps TRBD1 (7 bases). In germline, CDR1 is MNHNY, CDR2 SVGAGI (reference sequence). There are 15 residues in the CDR3. Between the trimmed V and J ends, which lost 11 bases and 6 bases, there was a span of 26 bases. The CDR3 reads CASRSPGGSEGEQYF. CDR3 coding DNA: TGTGCCTCGAGGTCCCCAGGGGGGTCTGAAGGCGAGCAGTACTTC.

The chain joins TRBV12-5 to TRBJ1-2; unclear D gene. Per germline, CDR1 LGHNT and CDR2 FRNRAP. This CDR3 spans 13 amino acids. V was cut by 0 bases and J by 8 bases, with 10 bases left in between. The DNA of the CDR3 is TGTGCTAGTGGTTTGGTACCCTCGGAGGGCTACACCTTC. Translated, it gives CASGLVPSEGYTF.

This sequence joins TRBV5-1 and TRBJ2-5, with 7 bases fitting TRBD1. V was pared by 5 bases and J by 1 base, with 11 bases of the junction left unmatched. The V gene's germline CDR1 is SGHRS and CDR2 YFSETQ. The CDR3 covers 16 residues. The DNA of the CDR3 is TGCGCCAGCAGTTACCGAGGACAGGCCGTCCAAGAGACCCAGTACTTC. Its protein is CASSYRGQAVQETQYF.

The chain carries TRBV11-3 and TRBJ2-5, with D possibly being TRBD2 (7 bases). The CDR3 consists of 13 residues. Trimming removed 5 bases at V and 5 bases at J, with 12 bases between. Germline CDR1 SGHNT, CDR2 YENEEA. CDR3 in DNA: TGTGCCAGCAGCCGGGGGGCCTGGGAGACCCAGTACTTC. Protein sequence: CASSRGAWETQYF. The complete variable domain, with remaining parts taken from reference TRBV11-3 and TRBJ2-5, reads EAGVVQSPRYKIIEKKQPVAFWCNPISGHNTLYWYLQNLGQGPELLIRYENEEAVDDSQLPKDRFSAERLKGVDSTLKIQPAELGDSAVYLCASSRGAWETQYFGPGTRLLVL.

In nucleotides, the CDR3 is TGCGCCAGCAGCTTGGGCCAGCGGGGGGCTGGCTCCCAAGAGACCCAGTACTTC. Translation: CASSLGQRGAGSQETQYF. The chain has TRBV5-1 and TRBJ2-5; 9 bases are shared with TRBD2. V shed 0 bases and J 1 base; nucleotides not matched to a gene: 10. Germline CDR1 SGHRS, CDR2 YFSETQ. The CDR3 totals 18 residues.

The rearrangement joins TRBV9 to TRBJ2-3; 7 bases match TRBD2. The V segment lost 0 bases and the J segment 9 bases; nucleotides outside the gene matches: 13. The CDR3 is made up of 16 amino acids. The V gene's germline CDR1 is SGDLS and CDR2 YYNGEE. The CDR3 is CASSVVVGEGGRTQYF. As DNA, the CDR3 is TGTGCCAGCAGCGTAGTTGTGGGGGAGGGCGGGAGAACGCAGTATTTT.

The sample holds one count of this clone. The gene calls are TRBV29-1 and TRBJ2-7; D perhaps matches TRBD1 (5 bases). V was shortened by 5 bases and J by 0 bases, with 11 bases between the two germline ends. CDR1 is SQVTM, CDR2 ANQGSEA, per germline. The CDR3 extends over 13 amino acids. CDR3 nucleotide sequence: TGCAGCGTTCTGGACACGATCTCCTACGAGCAGTACTTC. It specifies CSVLDTISYEQYF.

V is TRBV9 and J is TRBJ2-3, with D possibly matching TRBD2 (5 bases). Germline V gene lookup returns CDR1 SGDLS and CDR2 YYNGEE. The V gene lost 0 bases and the J gene lost 4 bases, with 9 bases spanning the gap. The CDR3 contains 14 residues. CDR3 bases: TGTGCCAGCAGCGTAGTAAGCGGAGCAGATACGCAGTATTTT. Translated: CASSVVSGADTQYF. Using reference TRBV9 and TRBJ2-3 for the parts outside the CDR3, the full variable domain is DSGVTQTPKHLITATGQRVTLRCSPRSGDLSVYWYQQSLDQGLQFLIQYYNGEERAKGNILERFSAQQFPDLHSELNLSSLELGDSALYFCASSVVSGADTQYFGPGTRLTVL.

This clone appeared once. The chain has TRBV7-3 and TRBJ2-3, with D perhaps matching TRBD2 (5 bases). From germline, CDR1 is SGHTA and CDR2 FQGTGA. The length of the CDR3 is 14 residues. The germline V and J ends were trimmed by 0 bases and 5 bases, with 9 bases remaining between them. The DNA of the CDR3 is TGTGCCAGCAGCTTAACGGGGAGCGGAGATACGCAGTATTTT. This encodes CASSLTGSGDTQYF.

The V and J genes are TRBV27 and TRBJ1-2; D might be TRBD1 (5 bases). CDR3 size: 15 residues. V lost 8 bases, J lost 2 bases, and 18 bases lay in between. CDR1 and CDR2 from the germline V gene are MNHEY and SMNVEV (reference sequence). The CDR3 sequence: CASGRGGVENYGYTF. DNA for the CDR3: TGTGCCAGCGGTAGGGGCGGGGTGGAGAACTATGGCTACACCTTC.

In DNA, the CDR3 is TGTGCCAGCATCTCAACAGGGGAGGTATACACCGGGGAGCTGTTTTTT. Protein sequence: CASISTGEVYTGELFF. The chain joins TRBV7-9 to TRBJ2-2, with D perhaps matching TRBD1 (7 bases). Trimming stripped 7 bases from V and 3 bases from J, with 18 bases between. The CDR3 length is 16 residues. Germline assignment: CDR1 SEHNR and CDR2 FQNEAQ (reference sequence).

The chain uses TRBV30 and TRBJ1-5, with D hard to call. V was trimmed by 1 base and J by 7 bases, leaving 11 bases between them. This CDR3 is built from 13 residues. Germline CDR1 GTSNPN, CDR2 SVGIG (reference sequence). The CDR3 nucleotides are TGTGCCTGGAGTGGCGAGAGGTTCCAGCCCCAGCATTTT. It translates to CAWSGERFQPQHF. Drawing the rest from reference TRBV30 and TRBJ1-5, the complete variable domain is SQTIHQWPATLVQPVGSPLSLECTVEGTSNPNLYWYRQAAGRGLQLLFYSVGIGQISSEVPQNLSASRPQDRQFILSSKKLLLSDSGFYLCAWSGERFQPQHFGDGTRLSIL.

The rearrangement uses TRBV7-9 and TRBJ1-5; TRBD1 aligns across 9 bases. The CDR3 contains 16 residues. The V segment lost 1 base and the J segment 3 bases; nucleotides outside the gene matches: 4. Germline V gene data show CDR1 as SEHNR and CDR2 as FQNEAQ (reference sequence). The CDR3 coding sequence is TGTGCCAGCAGCTTAGGGGGACAGGGTCCCAATCAGCCCCAGCATTTT. Its protein product is CASSLGGQGPNQPQHF.

The chain links TRBV11-3 to TRBJ1-2; 7 positions match TRBD1. V was pared by 0 bases and J by 4 bases, with 5 bases of the junction left unmatched. Per the germline V gene, CDR1 is SGHNT and CDR2 is YENEEA. This CDR3 has 15 amino acids. The CDR3: CASSLDPAGGYGYTF. As DNA, the CDR3 is TGTGCCAGCAGCTTAGATCCGGCAGGGGGCTATGGCTACACCTTC.

The chain employs TRBV28 and TRBJ1-5; maybe TRBD1 (5 bases). V lost 6 bases, J lost 3 bases, and 18 bases lay in between. Germline values: CDR1 MDHEN, CDR2 SYDVKM. This CDR3 is 16 amino acids long. CDR3 nucleotides: TGTGCCAGCAGCTCCCCGTCGGGGGAAAACAATCAGCCCCAGCATTTT. The encoded protein is CASSSPSGENNQPQHF.

The chain recombines TRBV19 with TRBJ1-1; D possibly corresponds to TRBD1 (5 bases). The CDR3 consists of 15 residues. V shed 3 bases and J shed 0 bases, with 11 bases lying between them. CDR1 and CDR2 from the germline V gene are LNHDA and SQIVND (reference sequence). CDR3 coding DNA: TGTGCCAGTAGTATGATAGGAGGGGTGAACACTGAAGCTTTCTTT. As protein: CASSMIGGVNTEAFF.

This clone was detected a few times. The chain combines TRBV2 with TRBJ1-1; D may be TRBD1 (5 bases). This CDR3 contains 14 residues. Per germline, CDR1 SNHLY and CDR2 FYNNEI. V was trimmed by 6 bases and J by 3 bases, leaving 14 bases between them. The CDR3 region is CASSPGRRDTEAFF. As DNA, the CDR3 is TGTGCCAGCAGCCCAGGGCGCAGAGACACTGAAGCTTTCTTT.

The chain has TRBV19 and TRBJ1-5; D gene uncertain. This CDR3 has 15 residues. V was trimmed by 3 bases and J by 0 bases, leaving 9 bases between them. The germline V gene has CDR1 LNHDA and CDR2 SQIVND (reference sequence). The CDR3 DNA reads as TGTGCCAGTAGTATGGCCGGGAATAGCAATCAGCCCCAGCATTTT. Protein sequence: CASSMAGNSNQPQHF.

The rearrangement links TRBV5-4 to TRBJ1-1, with a tentative D call TRBD1 (6 bases). CDR1 is SGHNT, CDR2 YYREEE, per germline (reference sequence). This CDR3 is 17 amino acids long. V was pared by 6 bases and J by 1 base, with 22 bases between. CDR3 in DNA: TGTGCCAGCAAGTTTGCTTCTTGGGACACAACGAACACTGAAGCTTTCTTT. As protein: CASKFASWDTTNTEAFF.

This sequence joins TRBV5-5 and TRBJ1-3; TRBD1 is a possible D gene (6 bases). V dropped 2 bases and J dropped 3 bases, with 21 bases sitting between them. Looked up from germline, CDR1 is SGHKS and CDR2 is YYEKEE (reference sequence). There are 18 residues in the CDR3. In nucleotides, the CDR3 is TGTGCCAGCAGCTTCCGACCGGGACAAATCCTAAATGGAAACACCATATATTTT. It translates to CASSFRPGQILNGNTIYF.